A selection of T cell receptor beta chains follows, all from one sample in a study of OX40 agonist ivuxolimab in advanced cancers. Profiling relied on immunoSEQ multiplex PCR, and the TCRdb table lists in-frame clones only, not all of them. Counted here are tens of thousands of clones, approximately 80% occurring once; the ten biggest clones make up under 25%. The material was CD4+ or CD8+ T cells sorted from blood, obtained in a trial of the OX40 agonist ivuxolimab. The receptors here all came from an adult with an advanced solid tumor such as melanoma, head and neck, liver or kidney cancer. The CDR3 runs from the conserved cysteine through the conserved F or W. The D gene is left open where the match is weak.

J gene	D gene	V gene	CDR3 protein
TRBJ2-7	.	TRBV27	CASSSGGGAYEQYF
TRBJ1-1	TRBD1	TRBV7-9	CASSFNGQAMNTEAFF
TRBJ2-1	.	TRBV15	CATSSQPLSEYNEQFF
TRBJ2-7	.	TRBV6-1	CASRPSRYTSYEQYF
TRBJ2-7	.	TRBV2	CASSDERRYEQYF
TRBJ2-5	TRBD1	TRBV29-1	CSVEGVTGDYETQYF
TRBJ2-3	TRBD1	TRBV6-4	CASSETGEVDTQYF
TRBJ2-5	.	TRBV2	CASSEVAPETQYF
TRBJ1-3	.	TRBV5-1	CASSPRGLSSSGNTIYF
TRBJ2-7	.	TRBV9	CASSSTGEGYEQYF
TRBJ1-2	TRBD1	TRBV7-9	CASSPPVQGVDGYTF
TRBJ1-3	.	TRBV6-5	CASSPTRSGNTIYF
TRBJ2-7	.	TRBV2	CASSAGHENSYEQYF
TRBJ2-1	.	TRBV6-5	CASRLLGTGRDEQFF
TRBJ2-7	TRBD1	TRBV7-9	CASSPGTVYEQYF
TRBJ2-7	TRBD1	TRBV5-4	CASSQVSTGGYEQYF
TRBJ2-7	.	TRBV11-2	CASSLGSGRSYEQYF
TRBJ2-5	TRBD1	TRBV29-1	CSVEDRGDRGSQETQYF
TRBJ2-1	.	TRBV14	CASVVQFF
TRBJ2-7	TRBD2	TRBV4-1	CASSQERGGGYEQYF
TRBJ1-1	.	TRBV6-5	CASSYYPTGNTEAFF
TRBJ1-4	TRBD1	TRBV7-9	CASSIRTGPHATNEKLFF
TRBJ2-2	TRBD2	TRBV6-5	CASSPGGNTGELFF
TRBJ1-4	.	TRBV11-2	CASSLVGWEKLFF
TRBJ2-1	TRBD2	TRBV27	CASSLVSRGGLNEQFF
TRBJ2-5	TRBD1	TRBV11-2	CASSLGGGTETQYF
TRBJ2-1	.	TRBV5-5	CASSPQALSSYNEQFF
TRBJ1-5	TRBD1	TRBV19	CASSLRQGGGNQPQHF
TRBJ1-2	TRBD1	TRBV11-1	CASSSGQGNYGYTF
TRBJ1-6	.	TRBV4-3	CASSQVWQGGNSPLHF
TRBJ2-1	TRBD2	TRBV19	CASSSYQTSENEQFF
TRBJ2-3	TRBD1	TRBV30	CAWSPGTGGIGDTQYF
TRBJ2-1	TRBD2	TRBV9	CASSVGVGAGVYNEQFF